Listed below are T cell receptor beta chains from one sample, sequenced in a study of CD8 T cells in Susac syndrome. TCRdb re-called the immunoSEQ multiplex PCR reads through MiXCR, storing one row per CDR3 protein. The table includes about 120,000 distinct CDR3 sequences, about nine tenths detected once. The sequencing input was CD8+ T cells from PBMCs. The receptors here all came from a human donor in good health. Both conserved end residues are part of each CDR3. The D gene is left open where the match is weak. Clone size, where shown, is once, few, many, or a class for clones that have expanded.

D,V,size,J,CDR3,DNA
TRBD2,TRBV5-1,NA,TRBJ2-7,CASSSGLAGDPYEQYF,TGCGCCAGCAGCTCAGGACTAGCGGGAGACCCCTACGAGCAGTACTTC
TRBD1,TRBV30,NA,TRBJ1-1,CAWSSGTGDSGTEAFF,TGTGCCTGGAGCTCCGGGACAGGGGATTCGGGCACTGAAGCTTTCTTT
NA,TRBV6-1,NA,TRBJ1-2,CASSSLLTRQFPDANYGYTF,TGTGCCAGCAGCTCCCTTTTGACCCGACAGTTCCCGGATGCTAACTATGGCTACACCTTC
NA,TRBV5-1,NA,TRBJ2-5,CASSFQALETETQYF,TGCGCCAGCAGCTTCCAGGCTCTAGAGACGGAGACCCAGTACTTC
NA,TRBV20-1,NA,TRBJ2-5,CSASQGRRETQYF,TGCAGTGCTAGTCAAGGGCGTCGGGAGACCCAGTACTTC
TRBD2,TRBV7-2,NA,TRBJ2-1,CASSLELAGYNEQFF,TGTGCCAGCAGCTTAGAACTAGCGGGATACAATGAGCAGTTCTTC
NA,TRBV5-1,NA,TRBJ1-2,CASSLVLTRGADGYTF,TGCGCCAGCAGCTTGGTTCTTACTAGGGGCGCTGATGGCTACACCTTC
NA,TRBV4-1,NA,TRBJ1-5,CASSQAEGTDYQPQHF,TGCGCCAGCAGCCAAGCGGAGGGGACGGATTATCAGCCCCAGCATTTT
NA,TRBV20-1,NA,TRBJ2-1,CSARDLGAHEQFF,TGCAGTGCTAGAGATCTAGGGGCCCATGAGCAGTTCTTC
NA,TRBV7-9,NA,TRBJ1-2,CASSLGTPMGYTF,TGTGCCAGCAGCTTGGGGACCCCCATGGGCTACACCTTC
TRBD2,TRBV6-2/TRBV6-3,NA,TRBJ2-1,CASSYRSMLAVSSYNEQFF,TGTGCCAGCAGTTACCGATCCATGCTAGCGGTAAGCTCCTACAATGAGCAGTTCTTC
NA,TRBV6-6,NA,TRBJ2-7,CASHHQGGDEQYF,TGTGCCAGCCATCACCAGGGGGGTGACGAGCAGTACTTC
NA,TRBV5-1,NA,TRBJ2-1,CASTNSDEQFF,TGCGCCAGCACCAATTCGGATGAGCAGTTCTTC
NA,TRBV4-3,few,TRBJ1-2,CASSQDRGFRYGYTF,TGCGCCAGCAGCCAAGATAGGGGATTCCGGTATGGCTACACCTTC
NA,TRBV12-3/TRBV12-4,NA,TRBJ2-1,CATREGPEDEQFF,TGTGCCACGCGCGAGGGGCCCGAGGATGAGCAGTTCTTC
TRBD2,TRBV5-6,few,TRBJ2-7,CASSLVPSGSYEQYF,TGTGCCAGCAGCTTGGTTCCTAGCGGGAGCTACGAGCAGTACTTC
NA,TRBV25-1,NA,TRBJ1-2,CASSEGRQGYGYTF,TGTGCCAGCAGTGAAGGTCGGCAGGGCTATGGCTACACCTTC
NA,TRBV4-3,once,TRBJ2-2,CASSQVAALPGELFF,TGCGCCAGCAGCCAGGTCGCCGCTCTCCCCGGGGAGCTGTTTTTT
NA,TRBV14,NA,TRBJ2-1,CASSPRDGYSGSYNEQFF,TGTGCCAGCAGCCCCCGGGACGGATATTCGGGCTCCTACAATGAGCAGTTCTTC
NA,TRBV7-2,NA,TRBJ2-7,CASSLNWSYEQYF,TGTGCCAGCAGCTTAAATTGGTCCTACGAGCAGTACTTC
NA,TRBV6-5,NA,TRBJ1-1,CASSGRGAEAFF,TGTGCCAGCAGTGGTAGGGGCGCTGAAGCTTTCTTT
TRBD2,TRBV6-2/TRBV6-3,NA,TRBJ2-3,CASTLSGGDTDTQYF,TGTGCCAGCACCCTTAGCGGGGGTGACACAGATACGCAGTATTTT
NA,TRBV25-1,NA,TRBJ1-1,CASSANLILNTEAFF,TGTGCCAGCAGTGCAAATCTTATCTTGAACACTGAAGCTTTCTTT
TRBD1,TRBV6-1,NA,TRBJ2-1,CASGDRGVNEQFF,TGTGCCAGCGGGGACAGGGGCGTCAATGAGCAGTTCTTC
NA,TRBV6-5,NA,TRBJ2-5,CASRLRTGGRETQYF,TGTGCCAGCAGACTTAGAACCGGGGGGCGAGAGACCCAGTACTTC
NA,TRBV27,NA,TRBJ2-1,CASSWGLDRSSSYNEQFF,TGTGCCAGCAGTTGGGGACTGGATCGAAGTAGCTCCTACAATGAGCAGTTCTTC
NA,TRBV5-1,NA,TRBJ2-7,CASSLMDGTIYEQYF,TGCGCCAGCAGCTTGATGGACGGGACGATCTACGAGCAGTACTTC
TRBD1,TRBV3-1,NA,TRBJ2-7,CASSQTGGRDEQYF,TGTGCCAGCAGTCAAACAGGGGGCCGGGACGAGCAGTACTTC
TRBD2,TRBV7-2,NA,TRBJ2-1,CASSLSGGGPQSNEQFF,TGTGCCAGCAGCTTAAGTGGGGGAGGGCCCCAATCGAATGAGCAGTTCTTC
NA,TRBV20-1,few,TRBJ2-1,CSARDSGDYEQFF,TGCAGTGCTAGAGACTCCGGGGATTATGAGCAGTTCTTC
TRBD2,TRBV7-3,NA,TRBJ2-3,CASSKIHGTRATDTQYF,TGTGCCAGCAGCAAGATTCATGGGACTAGGGCCACAGATACGCAGTATTTT
NA,TRBV20-1,NA,TRBJ1-1,CSAIGRENFEAFF,TGCAGTGCTATAGGCAGGGAAAATTTTGAAGCTTTCTTT
NA,TRBV11-2,NA,TRBJ2-1,CASSLGPLNEQFF,TGTGCCAGCAGCTTAGGGCCCCTCAATGAGCAGTTCTTC
NA,TRBV19,NA,TRBJ1-2,CAGSIAFPERGYTF,TGTGCCGGTAGTATAGCCTTCCCGGAACGGGGCTACACCTTC
TRBD1,TRBV7-2,NA,TRBJ2-2,CASSINGQGNTGELFF,TGTGCCAGCAGCATTAACGGACAGGGTAACACCGGGGAGCTGTTTTTT
NA,TRBV27,NA,TRBJ1-3,CASSFWSGNTIYF,TGTGCCAGCAGTTTTTGGAGCGGAAACACCATATATTTT
NA,TRBV27,once,TRBJ2-5,CASSQLDQETQYF,TGTGCCAGCAGTCAATTGGACCAAGAGACCCAGTACTTC
NA,TRBV6-1,NA,TRBJ1-1,CASSVTGFVAFF,TGTGCCAGCAGTGTCACAGGGTTCGTCGCTTTCTTT
NA,TRBV7-3,NA,TRBJ1-1,CASSNSVDGNTEAFF,TGTGCCAGCAGCAACTCGGTTGACGGAAACACTGAAGCTTTCTTT
NA,TRBV9,NA,TRBJ1-3,CASSGGTDGNTIYF,TGTGCCAGCAGCGGCGGGACGGATGGAAACACCATATATTTT
NA,TRBV7-8,NA,TRBJ1-1,CASSFKQNTEAFF,TGTGCCAGCAGCTTCAAACAGAACACTGAAGCTTTCTTT
NA,TRBV11-1,NA,TRBJ1-1,CASSLAVGRARSQKDTEAFF,TGTGCCAGCAGCTTAGCGGTAGGCAGGGCTAGATCCCAGAAGGACACTGAAGCTTTCTTT
TRBD1,TRBV7-2,NA,TRBJ2-7,CASSSQTGYYEQYF,TGTGCCAGCAGCTCCCAGACAGGGTACTACGAGCAGTACTTC
NA,TRBV20-1,NA,TRBJ2-3,CSAGGRTRSYTQYF,TGCAGTGCTGGGGGGCGGACTAGGAGTTATACGCAGTATTTT
TRBD2,TRBV5-4,once,TRBJ2-5,CASSGPGLAAKETQYF,TGTGCCAGCAGCGGACCGGGACTAGCGGCGAAAGAGACCCAGTACTTC
NA,TRBV5-8,once,TRBJ2-3,CASSSPASAALTTDTQYF,TGTGCCAGCAGCTCTCCAGCTAGCGCGGCTCTCACCACAGATACGCAGTATTTT